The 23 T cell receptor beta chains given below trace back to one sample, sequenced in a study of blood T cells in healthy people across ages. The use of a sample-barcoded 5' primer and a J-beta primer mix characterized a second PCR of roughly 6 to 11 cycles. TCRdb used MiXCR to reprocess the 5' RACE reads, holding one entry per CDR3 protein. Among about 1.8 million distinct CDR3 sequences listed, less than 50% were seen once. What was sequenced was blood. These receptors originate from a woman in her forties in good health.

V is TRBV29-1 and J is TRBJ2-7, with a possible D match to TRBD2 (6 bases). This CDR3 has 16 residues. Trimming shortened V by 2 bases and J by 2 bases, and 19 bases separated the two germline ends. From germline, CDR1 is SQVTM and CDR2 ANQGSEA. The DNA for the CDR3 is TGCAGCGTTGAACCAAGGACACGGGAGAACGCCTACGAGCAGTACTTC. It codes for CSVEPRTRENAYEQYF.

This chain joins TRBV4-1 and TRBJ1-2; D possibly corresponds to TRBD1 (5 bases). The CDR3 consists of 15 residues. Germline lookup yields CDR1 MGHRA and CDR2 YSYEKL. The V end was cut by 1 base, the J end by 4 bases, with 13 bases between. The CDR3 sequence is CASSQVGPLRYGYTF. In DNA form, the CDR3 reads TGCGCCAGCAGCCAAGTGGGACCACTCCGCTATGGCTACACCTTC.

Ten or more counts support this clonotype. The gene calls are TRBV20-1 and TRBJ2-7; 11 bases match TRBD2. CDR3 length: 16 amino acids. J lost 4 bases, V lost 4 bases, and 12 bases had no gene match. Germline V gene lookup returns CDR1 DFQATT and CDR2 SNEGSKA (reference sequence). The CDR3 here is CSANTLSGGDSYEQYF. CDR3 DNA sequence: TGCAGTGCTAACACACTTAGCGGGGGGGATTCTTACGAGCAGTACTTC.

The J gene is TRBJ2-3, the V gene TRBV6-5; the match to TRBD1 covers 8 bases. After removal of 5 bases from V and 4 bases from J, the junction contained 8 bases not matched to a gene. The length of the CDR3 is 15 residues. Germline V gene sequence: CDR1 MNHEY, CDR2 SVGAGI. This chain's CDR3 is CASSQQGGTADTQYF. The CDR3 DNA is TGTGCCAGCAGTCAACAGGGGGGCACAGCAGATACGCAGTATTTT.

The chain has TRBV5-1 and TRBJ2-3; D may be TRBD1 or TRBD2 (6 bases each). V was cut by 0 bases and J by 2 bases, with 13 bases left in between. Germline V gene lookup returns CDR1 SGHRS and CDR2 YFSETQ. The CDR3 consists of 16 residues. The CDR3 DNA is TGCGCCAGCAGCTTGGCCCGACAGGACTACACAGATACGCAGTATTTT. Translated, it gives CASSLARQDYTDTQYF.

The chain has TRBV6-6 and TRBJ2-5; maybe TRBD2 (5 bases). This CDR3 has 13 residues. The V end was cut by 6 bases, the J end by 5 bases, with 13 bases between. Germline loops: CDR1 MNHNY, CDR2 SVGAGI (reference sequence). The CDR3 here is CASRTIYRETQYF. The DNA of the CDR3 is TGTGCCAGCAGGACTATCTATAGGGAGACCCAGTACTTC.

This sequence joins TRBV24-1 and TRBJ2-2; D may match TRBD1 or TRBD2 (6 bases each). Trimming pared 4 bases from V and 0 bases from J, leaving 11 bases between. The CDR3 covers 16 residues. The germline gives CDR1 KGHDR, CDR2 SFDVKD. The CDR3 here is CATSETGAPNTGELFF. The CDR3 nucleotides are TGTGCCACCAGTGAAACGGGGGCCCCGAACACCGGGGAGCTGTTTTTT.

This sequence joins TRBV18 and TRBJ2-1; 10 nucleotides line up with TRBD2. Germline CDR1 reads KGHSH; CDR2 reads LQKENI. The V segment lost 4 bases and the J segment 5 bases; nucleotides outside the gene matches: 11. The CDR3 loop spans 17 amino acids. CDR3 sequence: CASSHTSLAGLDNEQFF. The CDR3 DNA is TGTGCCAGCTCACACACGTCACTAGCGGGGTTAGACAATGAGCAGTTCTTC.

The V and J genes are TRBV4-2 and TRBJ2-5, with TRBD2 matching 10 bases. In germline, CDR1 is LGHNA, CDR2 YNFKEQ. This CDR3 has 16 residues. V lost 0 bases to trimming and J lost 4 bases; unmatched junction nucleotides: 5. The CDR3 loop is CASSQDETSGVETQYF. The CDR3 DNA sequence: TGTGCCAGCAGCCAAGACGAAACTAGCGGGGTAGAGACCCAGTACTTC.

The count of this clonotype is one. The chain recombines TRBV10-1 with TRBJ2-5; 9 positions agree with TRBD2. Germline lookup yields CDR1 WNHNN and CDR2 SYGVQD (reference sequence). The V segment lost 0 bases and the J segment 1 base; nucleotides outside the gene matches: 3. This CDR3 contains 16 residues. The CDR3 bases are TGCGCCAGCAGTGAGTCAAGCGGGGGGACCCAAGAGACCCAGTACTTC. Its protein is CASSESSGGTQETQYF.

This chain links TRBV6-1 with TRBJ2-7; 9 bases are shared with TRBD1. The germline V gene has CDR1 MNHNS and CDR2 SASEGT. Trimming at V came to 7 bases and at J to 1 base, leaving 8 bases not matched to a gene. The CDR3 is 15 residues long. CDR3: CASTTGTGRSYEQYF. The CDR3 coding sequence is TGTGCCAGCACTACCGGGACAGGGCGATCCTACGAGCAGTACTTC.

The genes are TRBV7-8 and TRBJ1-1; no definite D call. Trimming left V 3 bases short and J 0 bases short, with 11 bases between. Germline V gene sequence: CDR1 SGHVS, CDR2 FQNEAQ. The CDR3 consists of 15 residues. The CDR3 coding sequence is TGTGCCAGCAGCTTGAGGGCCCCCGTGAACACTGAAGCTTTCTTT. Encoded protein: CASSLRAPVNTEAFF.

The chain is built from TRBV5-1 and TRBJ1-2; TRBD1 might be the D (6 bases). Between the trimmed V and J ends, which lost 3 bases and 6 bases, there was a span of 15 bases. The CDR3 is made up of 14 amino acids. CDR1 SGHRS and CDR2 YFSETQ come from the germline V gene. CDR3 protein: CASSWRTEANGYTF. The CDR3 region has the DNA TGCGCCAGCAGCTGGAGGACAGAAGCCAATGGCTACACCTTC.

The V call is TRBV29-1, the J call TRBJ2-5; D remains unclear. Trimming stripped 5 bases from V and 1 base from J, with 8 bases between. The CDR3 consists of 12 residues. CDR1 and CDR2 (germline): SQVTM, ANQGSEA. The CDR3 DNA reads TGCAGCGTTTTTCAACTCCAAGAGACCCAGTACTTC. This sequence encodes CSVFQLQETQYF.

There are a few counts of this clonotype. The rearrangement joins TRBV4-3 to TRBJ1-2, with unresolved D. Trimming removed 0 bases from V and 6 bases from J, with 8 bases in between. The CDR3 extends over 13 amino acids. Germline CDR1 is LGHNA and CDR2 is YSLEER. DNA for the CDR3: TGCGCCAGCAGCCAAGACCGCAGAAATGGCTACACCTTC. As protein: CASSQDRRNGYTF.

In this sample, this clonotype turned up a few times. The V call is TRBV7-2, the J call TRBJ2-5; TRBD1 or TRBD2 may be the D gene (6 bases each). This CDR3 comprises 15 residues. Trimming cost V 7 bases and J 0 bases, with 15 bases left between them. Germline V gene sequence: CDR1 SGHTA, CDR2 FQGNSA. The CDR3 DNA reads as TGTGCCAGCACCCGATCCGGGGGCCACCAAGAGACCCAGTACTTC. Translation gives CASTRSGGHQETQYF.

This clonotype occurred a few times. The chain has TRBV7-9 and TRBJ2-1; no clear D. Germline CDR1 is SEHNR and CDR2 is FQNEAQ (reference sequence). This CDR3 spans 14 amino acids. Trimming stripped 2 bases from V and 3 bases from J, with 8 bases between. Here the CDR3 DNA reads TGTGCCAGCAGCTTATCGTCCAACTACAATGAGCAGTTCTTC. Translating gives CASSLSSNYNEQFF.

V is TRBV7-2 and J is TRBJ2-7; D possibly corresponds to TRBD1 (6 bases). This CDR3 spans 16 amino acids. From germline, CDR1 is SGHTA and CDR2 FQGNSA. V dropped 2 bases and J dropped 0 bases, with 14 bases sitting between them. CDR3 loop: CASSLTGPLSSYEQYF. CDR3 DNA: TGTGCCAGCAGCTTAACAGGGCCCCTCAGCTCCTACGAGCAGTACTTC.

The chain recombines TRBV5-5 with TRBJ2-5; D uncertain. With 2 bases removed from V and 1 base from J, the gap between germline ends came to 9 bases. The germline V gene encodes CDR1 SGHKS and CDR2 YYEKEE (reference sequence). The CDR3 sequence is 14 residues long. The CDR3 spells CASSFPVRQETQYF. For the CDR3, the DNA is TGTGCCAGCAGCTTTCCGGTCCGCCAAGAGACCCAGTACTTC.

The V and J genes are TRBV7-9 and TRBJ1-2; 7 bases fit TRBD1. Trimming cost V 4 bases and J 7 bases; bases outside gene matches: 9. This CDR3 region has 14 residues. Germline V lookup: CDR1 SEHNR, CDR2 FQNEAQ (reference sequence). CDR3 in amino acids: CASSSPDRAGGYTF. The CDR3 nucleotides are TGTGCCAGCAGCTCACCCGACAGGGCGGGTGGCTACACCTTC.

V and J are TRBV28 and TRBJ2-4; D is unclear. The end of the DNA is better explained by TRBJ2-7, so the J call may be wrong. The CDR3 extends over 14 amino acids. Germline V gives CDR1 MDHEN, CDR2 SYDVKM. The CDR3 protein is CASSAAGVGYEQYF. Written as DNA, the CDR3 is TGTGCCAGCAGTGCGGCAGGCGTGGGGTACGAGCAGTACTTC.

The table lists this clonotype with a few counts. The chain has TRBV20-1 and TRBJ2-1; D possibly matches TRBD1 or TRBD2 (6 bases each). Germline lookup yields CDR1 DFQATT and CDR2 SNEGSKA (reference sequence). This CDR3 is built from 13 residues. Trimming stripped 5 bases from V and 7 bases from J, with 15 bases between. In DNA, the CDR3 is TGCAGTGCTGGGGAGGACAGCCGAAATGAGCAGTTCTTC. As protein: CSAGEDSRNEQFF.

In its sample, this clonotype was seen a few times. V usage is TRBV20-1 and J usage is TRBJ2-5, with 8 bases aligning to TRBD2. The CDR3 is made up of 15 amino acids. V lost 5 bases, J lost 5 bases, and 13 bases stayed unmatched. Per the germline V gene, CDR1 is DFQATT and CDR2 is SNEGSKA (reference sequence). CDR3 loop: CSADGGAATRETQYF. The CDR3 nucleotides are TGCAGTGCTGACGGGGGGGCGGCAACTCGGGAGACCCAGTACTTC.